Shown below are 18 T cell receptor beta chains from a single sample sequenced in a study of spatial heterogeneity in lung cancer. The time point here: sample taken at primary tumor resection. TCRs were sequenced from unsorted whole RNA of tumor, nontumor lung or PBMC. TCRdb called the 5' RACE reads again in MiXCR, with one record for every CDR3 protein. This table holds approximately 940 distinct CDR3 sequences, 60% to 75% found once. The source material was PBMCs, sampled at surgery. The receptors stem from a male donor with early-stage non-small cell lung cancer.

Regarding this clonotype: This beta chain is an off-target read within a library intended for alpha chains, so its frequency means little. J is TRBJ1-1 and V is TRBV6-2 or TRBV6-3; 7 nucleotides match TRBD1. V lost 6 bases and J lost 4; bases outside the gene matches: 2. CDR1 is MNHEY and CDR2 is SVGEGT in the germline V gene. CDR3 size: 12 residues. For the CDR3, the DNA is TGTGCCAGCAGCTCAGGGGGCACTGAAGCTTTCTTT. This sequence encodes CASSSGGTEAFF.

On this clonotype itself: This beta chain is a stray read from a library made for alpha chains; its abundance is not meaningful. The rearrangement joins TRBV7-2 to TRBJ2-3, with 9 positions matching TRBD2. This CDR3 contains 17 residues. Germline CDR1 reads SGHTA; CDR2 reads FQGNSA. Trimming took 0 bases from V and 4 from J; bases not matched to a gene: 8. The CDR3 protein is CASSLAASGARADTQYF. In DNA form, the CDR3 reads TGTGCCAGCAGCTTAGCGGCTAGCGGGGCCCGGGCAGATACGCAGTATTTT. Full variable domain (rest looked up from reference TRBV7-2 and TRBJ2-3): GAGVSQSPSNKVTEKGKDVELRCDPISGHTALYWYRQSLGQGLEFLIYFQGNSAPDKSGLPSDRFSAERTGGSVSTLTIQRTQQEDSAVYLCASSLAASGARADTQYFGPGTRLTVL.

Notes on this clonotype: As an off-target read in a library built for alpha chains, this beta chain has a frequency of little significance. V gene TRBV20-1 combines with J gene TRBJ2-1, with D perhaps matching TRBD2 (5 bases). CDR1 and CDR2 (germline): DFQATT, SNEGSKA (reference sequence). V lost 1 base, J lost 0 bases, and 10 bases lay in between. The CDR3 spans 15 residues. DNA for the CDR3: TGCAGTGCTAGAGGCGGGCCCAGCTCCTACAATGAGCAGTTCTTC. Translating gives CSARGGPSSYNEQFF.

On this clonotype: The library was prepared for alpha chains; this beta chain is a stray read, so its frequency means little. This chain connects TRBV28 to TRBJ2-3; D ambiguous. V was cut by 6 bases and J by 12 bases, with 13 bases left in between. The CDR3 consists of 11 residues. Germline V gene data show CDR1 as MDHEN and CDR2 as SYDVKM. The CDR3 DNA sequence: TGTGCCAGCAGCACGCCCCCTACTCAGTATTTT. This codes for CASSTPPTQYF.

This clonotype was picked up one time. Being off target in a library aimed at alpha chains, this beta chain has a size of little meaning. The chain is built from TRBV2 and TRBJ1-3, with TRBD1 matching over 8 bases. Trimming removed 8 bases from V and 0 bases from J; junction bases left unmatched: 12. Germline CDR1 is SNHLY and CDR2 is FYNNEI. The CDR3 is 17 residues long. DNA for the CDR3: TGTGCCAGCGGGAGAAGCAGGGGGCTCAACTCTGGAAACACCATATATTTT. Translating it yields CASGRSRGLNSGNTIYF.

This clonotype was detected once. The library was designed around alpha chains, so this beta chain is a stray read whose abundance carries little weight. The J gene is TRBJ2-3, the V gene TRBV7-2, with TRBD2 identical over 10 bases. CDR1 SGHTA and CDR2 FQGNSA come from the germline V gene. CDR3 length: 15 residues. Trimming took 5 bases from V and 1 from J; bases not matched to a gene: 3. CDR3 in DNA: TGTGCCAGCAGCCTAGGACTAGCGGGCACAGATACGCAGTATTTT. Protein: CASSLGLAGTDTQYF.

This clonotype was counted a few times. Because this beta chain is a stray read in a library intended to capture alpha chains, its abundance should not be given much weight. The chain recombines TRBV29-1 with TRBJ2-5, with D tentatively TRBD2 (6 bases). V was clipped by 8 bases and J by 5 bases, with 9 bases between them. CDR1 SQVTM and CDR2 ANQGSEA come from the germline V gene. The length of the CDR3 is 10 residues. This chain's CDR3 is CSQGRETQYF. The CDR3 bases are TGCAGCCAAGGGAGGGAGACCCAGTACTTC.

This clonotype was counted between two and nine times. For a library built for alpha chains, this beta chain is a stray read; little rests on its size. The chain joins TRBV7-2 to TRBJ2-7; TRBD1 agrees at 8 bases. CDR3 length equals 13 residues. The germline V gene has CDR1 SGHTA and CDR2 FQGNSA. V lost 3 bases, J lost 5 bases, and 3 bases stayed unmatched. This CDR3 reads CASSFWTGHEQYF. The CDR3 DNA reads as TGTGCCAGCAGCTTCTGGACAGGGCACGAGCAGTACTTC.

Of note for this clonotype: The size of this beta chain means little, since it is a stray read in a library made for alpha chains. The chain uses TRBV9 and TRBJ2-7; D ambiguous. The length of the CDR3 is 12 residues. The V gene's germline CDR1 is SGDLS and CDR2 YYNGEE. V was clipped by 3 bases and J by 7 bases, with 11 bases between them. The DNA of the CDR3 is TGTGCCAGCAGCGCAAGGTCTGGTGAGCAGTACTTC. Protein: CASSARSGEQYF.

Remarks on this clonotype: In a library made to pick up alpha chains, this beta chain is a stray read with a size that means little. Here the CDR3 reads CAWRRTGPEAFF. Here the CDR3 DNA reads TGTGCCTGGAGACGCACAGGGCCGGAGGCTTTCTTT. The genes are TRBV30 and TRBJ1-1; a possible D gene is TRBD1 (6 bases). The CDR3 contains 12 residues. Trimming removed 3 bases at V and 11 bases at J, with 16 bases between. Looked up from germline, CDR1 is GTSNPN and CDR2 is SVGIG (reference sequence).

This clonotype turned up a few times. The library was built for alpha chains, so this beta chain is an off-target read and its size means little. The V call is TRBV7-9, the J call TRBJ2-1, with a weak D call TRBD1 (5 bases). Germline-derived CDR1 and CDR2 are SEHNR and FQNEAQ (reference sequence). Deletions cut 9 bases from V and 5 bases from J, with 14 bases between. The CDR3 spans 13 residues. CDR3 in amino acids: CASRGPGNNEQFF. DNA of the CDR3: TGTGCCAGTAGGGGCCCCGGAAACAATGAGCAGTTCTTC.

This clonotype was observed once. The size of this beta chain means little, since it is a stray read in a library made for alpha chains. The chain combines TRBV6-9 with TRBJ2-5, with 9 bases identical to TRBD1. CDR1 MNHGY and CDR2 SVAAGI come from the germline V gene. CDR3 length: 15 amino acids. The V and J ends lost 6 bases and 5 bases, in that order; junction bases with no gene match: 10. CDR3 region: CASSPRDRATETQYF. The CDR3 region has the DNA TGTGCCAGCAGCCCCAGGGACAGGGCGACGGAGACCCAGTACTTC.

Comment on this clonotype: As an off-target read in a library built for alpha chains, this beta chain has a frequency of little significance. The V call is TRBV7-9, the J call TRBJ2-7; the match to TRBD1 covers 7 bases. V lost 5 bases to trimming and J lost 6 bases; unmatched junction nucleotides: 10. The CDR3 extends over 14 amino acids. Germline assignment: CDR1 SEHNR and CDR2 FQNEAQ (reference sequence). This chain's CDR3 is CASSATGTVGEQYF. CDR3 DNA sequence: TGTGCCAGCAGCGCGACCGGGACAGTAGGCGAGCAGTACTTC.

About this clonotype itself: Within a library made for alpha chains, this beta chain is off target, and its count is uninformative. The chain combines TRBV7-9 with TRBJ1-1; D gene uncertain. Trimming removed 8 bases from V and 8 bases from J, with 18 bases in between. The CDR3 loop spans 13 amino acids. Germline CDR1 and CDR2: SEHNR and FQNEAQ (reference sequence). The CDR3 sequence: CASRHNNQAEAFF. CDR3 bases: TGTGCCAGCCGACATAACAACCAAGCCGAAGCTTTCTTT.

Regarding this clonotype: Because this beta chain is a stray read in a library intended to capture alpha chains, its abundance should not be given much weight. This chain connects TRBV6-1 to TRBJ2-1; D not resolved. Trimming stripped 4 bases from V and 3 bases from J, with 4 bases between. The CDR3 has 12 amino acids. Germline V lookup: CDR1 MNHNS, CDR2 SASEGT. CDR3 protein: CASSVYYNEQFF. CDR3 bases: TGTGCCAGCAGTGTGTACTACAATGAGCAGTTCTTC.

This clonotype has a handful of counts. Found in a library prepared for alpha chains, this beta chain is an off-target read, and its abundance has little meaning. DNA of the CDR3: TGTGCCAGCAGCCCGGGACCCAGGTGGTCCAATGAGCAGTTCTTC. Translating gives CASSPGPRWSNEQFF. V usage is TRBV6-2 or TRBV6-3 and J usage is TRBJ2-1; D tentatively reads TRBD1 or TRBD2 (5 bases each). Per the germline V gene, CDR1 is MNHEY and CDR2 is SVGEGT. CDR3 size: 15 residues. The germline V and J ends were trimmed by 6 bases and 6 bases, with 18 bases remaining between them.

This clonotype was detected only once. This beta chain represents an off-target read in a library built for alpha chains; its size is of limited meaning. The gene calls are TRBV5-6 and TRBJ1-6; D remains ambiguous. This CDR3 comprises 17 residues. V was trimmed by 1 base and J by 0 bases, leaving 11 bases between them. Germline loops: CDR1 SGHDT, CDR2 YYEEEE. The CDR3 DNA is TGTGCCAGCAGCTTGTTCCGGCCCAGCTCCTATAATTCACCCCTCCACTTT. Encoded protein: CASSLFRPSSYNSPLHF.

Concerning this clonotype itself: This beta chain is off target for a library built for alpha chains, so its abundance means little. The chain combines TRBV7-9 with TRBJ2-1; the D gene is possibly TRBD2 (6 bases). Germline values: CDR1 SEHNR, CDR2 FQNEAQ (reference sequence). The length of the CDR3 is 12 residues. V lost 4 bases and J lost 10, with 11 bases in between. DNA of the CDR3: TGTGCCAGCAGCTCCCTCAGCGGGGAGCAGTTCTTC. Residues: CASSSLSGEQFF. The full variable domain, completed using reference TRBV7-9 and TRBJ2-1, is DTGVSQNPRHKITKRGQNVTFRCDPISEHNRLYWYRQTLGQGPEFLTYFQNEAQLEKSRLLSDRFSAERPKGSFSTLEIQRTEQGDSAMYLCASSSLSGEQFFGPGTRLTVL.